A selection of T cell receptor beta chains follows, all from one sample in a study of T and B cells in COVID-19 patients. MiXCR was run by TCRdb on the multiplex PCR reads, yielding one entry per CDR3 protein. The data contain over 8,000 distinct CDR3 sequences, over 35% of them seen just once; the ten biggest clones take up less than 60%. Sequenced sample: blood. These receptors all stem from a human donor with active COVID-19. The CDR3 runs from the conserved cysteine through the conserved F or W. The D gene is left open where the match is weak. Rows may omit the clone size; those that give it use once, few, many or a size class.

TRBV6-2/TRBV6-3,few,TRBJ2-5,TRBD1,CASTGTGKETQYF,TGTGCCAGCACGGGGACAGGGAAAGAGACCCAGTACTTC
TRBV7-2,-,TRBJ2-3,-,CASSLEGGGPTDTQYF,TGTGCCAGCAGCTTAGAAGGGGGGGGCCCCACAGATACGCAGTATTTT
TRBV30,-,TRBJ1-2,-,CATPPGGGLWGYTF,TGTGCTACCCCCCCGGGGGGGGGACTGTGGGGCTACACCTTC
TRBV11-3,-,TRBJ1-5,TRBD1,CASSLGGTGSRNQPQHF,TGTGCCAGCAGCTTGGGAGGGACAGGGTCTCGCAATCAGCCCCAGCATTTT
TRBV6-2/TRBV6-3,-,TRBJ1-2,TRBD1,CASRQQGAEGYTF,TGTGCCAGCAGACAACAGGGGGCGGAAGGCTACACCTTC
TRBV6-5,few,TRBJ1-1,TRBD1,CASSLDRVRTEAFF,TGTGCCAGCAGTTTGGACAGGGTGAGAACTGAAGCTTTCTTT
TRBV11-3,medium-sized,TRBJ2-7,-,CASSLSGQPYQQYF,TGTGCCAGCAGCTTAAGCGGACAGCCGTACCAGCAGTACTTC
TRBV6-6,few,TRBJ1-4,TRBD1,CASSAGTGGYPTNEKLFF,TGTGCCAGCAGTGCCGGGACAGGGGGCTACCCAACTAATGAAAAACTGTTTTTT
TRBV5-4,-,TRBJ2-2,TRBD2,CASSLNSGRVTGELFF,TGTGCCAGCAGCTTGAACAGCGGGAGGGTGACCGGGGAGCTGTTTTTT
TRBV18,-,TRBJ1-4,-,CASSPRKNEKLFF,TGTGCCAGCTCCCCCCGGAAAAATGAAAAACTGTTTTTT
TRBV12-3/TRBV12-4,few,TRBJ1-6,-,CASSLVSGSSPLHF,TGTGCCAGCAGTTTAGTGAGTGGGAGTTCACCCCTCCACTTT
TRBV7-6,-,TRBJ1-2,-,CASSPPGDGYGYTF,TGTGCCAGCAGCCCTCCTGGGGACGGCTATGGCTACACCTTC
TRBV6-5,few,TRBJ2-7,-,CASRTISTAYEQYF,TGTGCCAGCAGGACGATTTCCACCGCCTACGAGCAGTACTTC
TRBV29-1,-,TRBJ2-1,-,CVELLPTGPSETSYNEQFF,TGCGTTGAACTCCTACCGACCGGACCGTCGGAGACAAGCTACAATGAGCAGTTCTTC
TRBV30,few,TRBJ1-1,-,CAWRGPHVSFF,TGTGCCTGGAGGGGGCCGCATGTATCTTTCTTT
TRBV6-2/TRBV6-3,few,TRBJ2-1,TRBD2,CASSFLAGGAYNEQFF,TGTGCCAGCAGTTTCCTAGCGGGAGGGGCCTACAATGAGCAGTTCTTC
TRBV19,few,TRBJ1-2,-,CASQRVGGSYGYTF,TGTGCCAGCCAGAGGGTAGGAGGGAGCTATGGCTACACCTTC
TRBV5-6,-,TRBJ1-3,-,CANSLRSSGNTIYF,TGTGCCAACAGCTTGCGTTCCTCTGGAAACACCATATATTTT
TRBV6-5,-,TRBJ2-1,TRBD2,CASSFNPGTSGSNEQFF,TGTGCCAGCAGTTTCAATCCCGGGACTAGCGGGAGTAATGAGCAGTTCTTC
TRBV19,medium-sized,TRBJ2-3,-,CASSAATRRTDTQYF,TGTGCCAGTAGTGCGGCGACGAGGCGGACAGATACGCAGTATTTT
TRBV27,-,TRBJ2-1,-,CASSFGRNNEQFF,TGTGCCAGCAGTTTTGGGCGGAACAATGAGCAGTTCTTC
TRBV18,-,TRBJ1-5,TRBD1,CASSLDRVELGNQPQHF,TGTGCCAGCTCACTTGACAGGGTTGAGCTAGGCAATCAGCCCCAGCATTTT
TRBV19,few,TRBJ1-4,TRBD1,CASSIGPQGGNEKLFF,TGTGCCAGTAGTATCGGGCCTCAGGGGGGTAATGAAAAACTGTTTTTT
TRBV12-3/TRBV12-4,-,TRBJ1-5,-,CASSQQGSNQPQHF,TGTGCCAGCAGCCAACAGGGAAGCAATCAGCCCCAGCATTTT
TRBV5-6,-,TRBJ1-2,-,CASSLEGGHTF,TGTGCCAGCAGCTTGGAAGGGGGTCACACCTTC
TRBV18,few,TRBJ1-1,-,CASSVRTEAFF,TGTGCCAGCTCAGTAAGGACTGAAGCTTTCTTT
TRBV5-6,-,TRBJ2-3,-,CASSSTGGPTDTQYF,TGTGCCAGCAGCAGTACGGGGGGCCCCACAGATACGCAGTATTTT
TRBV30,few,TRBJ1-5,-,CAWSLDSNQPQHF,TGTGCCTGGAGCCTGGATAGCAATCAGCCCCAGCATTTT
TRBV6-1,-,TRBJ1-5,TRBD1,CASRSGQRSGPQHF,TGTGCCAGCAGATCGGGACAGAGATCCGGGCCCCAGCATTTT
TRBV6-4,-,TRBJ2-2,TRBD1,CASSTGTGGSGELFF,TGTGCCAGCAGTACCGGGACAGGGGGCTCCGGGGAGCTGTTTTTT
TRBV19,-,TRBJ2-1,-,CASSIVGQGTDEQFF,TGTGCCAGTAGTATAGTAGGGCAGGGAACCGATGAGCAGTTCTTC
TRBV18,-,TRBJ2-2,TRBD2,CASSPASGRADTGELFF,TGTGCCAGCTCACCGGCTAGCGGGAGGGCCGACACCGGGGAGCTGTTTTTT
TRBV7-6,-,TRBJ2-1,-,CASSLVPGLSKNNEQFF,TGTGCCAGCAGCTTAGTCCCTGGGCTCTCAAAGAACAATGAGCAGTTCTTC
TRBV30,-,TRBJ1-5,TRBD1,CAWSRGQGSSYGNQPQHF,TGTGCCTGGAGCCGGGGACAGGGGAGTAGCTATGGCAATCAGCCCCAGCATTTT
TRBV4-1,few,TRBJ2-7,TRBD2,CASSQAAGAVYEQYF,TGCGCCAGCAGCCAAGCGGCGGGAGCGGTCTACGAGCAGTACTTC
TRBV19,-,TRBJ2-7,TRBD1,CASSPRQGTYEQYF,TGTGCCAGTAGTCCCCGACAGGGGACCTACGAGCAGTACTTC
TRBV12-3/TRBV12-4,-,TRBJ2-3,TRBD1,CASSDPGQGLRDTQYF,TGTGCCAGCAGCGATCCGGGACAGGGGTTAAGAGATACGCAGTATTTT
TRBV4-3,once,TRBJ1-5,-,CASSQESYGDQPQHF,TGTGCCAGCAGCCAAGAATCGTACGGGGATCAGCCCCAGCATTTT
TRBV12-3/TRBV12-4,-,TRBJ2-5,-,CASSYRKETQYF,TGTGCCAGCAGTTACAGGAAAGAGACCCAGTACTTC
TRBV29-1,medium-sized,TRBJ1-2,-,CSVDSSGGRDMGYTF,TGCAGCGTTGATTCGAGTGGGGGACGGGACATGGGCTACACCTTC
TRBV7-9,few,TRBJ2-1,TRBD2,CASSAGADNEQFF,TGTGCCAGCAGCGCGGGAGCCGACAATGAGCAGTTCTTC
TRBV6-1,-,TRBJ2-5,-,CASRGRPQETQYF,TGTGCCAGCAGAGGCAGGCCCCAAGAGACCCAGTACTTC
TRBV29-1,-,TRBJ1-2,-,CSVGQASGYTF,TGCAGCGTTGGACAGGCGTCTGGCTACACCTTC
TRBV7-9,few,TRBJ2-2,-,CASSLAGANTGELFF,TGTGCCAGCAGCTTAGCGGGGGCGAACACCGGGGAGCTGTTTTTT
TRBV6-6,-,TRBJ1-1,-,CASSEFQNTEAFF,TGTGCCAGCAGTGAATTTCAGAACACTGAAGCTTTCTTT
TRBV29-1,large,TRBJ1-1,-,CSVQVGPDTEAFF,TGCAGCGTACAGGTAGGGCCTGACACTGAAGCTTTCTTT
TRBV19,-,TRBJ1-1,-,CASKIGQENTEAFF,TGTGCCAGTAAGATAGGGCAGGAAAACACTGAAGCTTTCTTT
TRBV6-4,-,TRBJ2-1,TRBD2,CASSVAAGVDEQFF,TGTGCCAGCAGTGTAGCGGCGGGGGTAGATGAGCAGTTCTTC
TRBV27,-,TRBJ2-1,TRBD2,CATAGGHNEQFF,TGTGCCACCGCGGGGGGACACAATGAGCAGTTCTTC
TRBV30,few,TRBJ2-7,TRBD2,CAWSVMTSGRGSYEQYF,TGTGCCTGGAGTGTTATGACTAGCGGGAGAGGCTCCTACGAGCAGTACTTC